This T cell receptor (beta chain) is drawn from a study of cytomegalovirus exposure and HLA in healthy donors. V shed 4 bases and J 1 base; nucleotides not matched to a gene: 5. Germline V gene data show CDR1 as KGHSH and CDR2 as LQKENI. The CDR3 has 15 residues. The data were produced by immunoSEQ multiplex PCR, yet TCRdb's version contains in-frame clones alone and is incomplete. The table has 130,000 to 150,000 clones, 85% to 90% seen once. The source material was PBMCs. The chain employs TRBV18 and TRBJ2-3; 7 bases match TRBD2. The sequence derives from a woman aged 18-29 years in good health and CMV-seropositive. CDR3 sequence: CASSLRREGTDTQYF. CDR3 DNA: TGTGCCAGCTCACTGCGACGGGAGGGCACAGATACGCAGTATTTT.